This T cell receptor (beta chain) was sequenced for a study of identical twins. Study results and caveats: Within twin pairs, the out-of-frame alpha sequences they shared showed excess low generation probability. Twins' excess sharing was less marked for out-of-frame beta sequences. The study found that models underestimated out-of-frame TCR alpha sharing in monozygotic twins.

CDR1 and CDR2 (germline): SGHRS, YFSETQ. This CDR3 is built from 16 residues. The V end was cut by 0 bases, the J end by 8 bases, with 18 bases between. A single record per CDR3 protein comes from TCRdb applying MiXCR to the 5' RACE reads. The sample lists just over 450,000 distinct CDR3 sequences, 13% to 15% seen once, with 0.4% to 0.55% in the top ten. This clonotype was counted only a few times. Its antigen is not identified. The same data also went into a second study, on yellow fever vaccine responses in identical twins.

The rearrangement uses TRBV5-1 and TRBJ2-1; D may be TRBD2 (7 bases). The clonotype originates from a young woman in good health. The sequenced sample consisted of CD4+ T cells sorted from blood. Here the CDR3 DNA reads TGCGCCAGCAGCTTGGTGGGGGCGGGGGACATTGATGAGCAGTTCTTC. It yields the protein CASSLVGAGDIDEQFF.